The 8 T cell receptor beta chains below all came from one sample that was sequenced in a study of blood T cell repertoires in COVID-19. Here immunoSEQ multiplex PCR was the method, and the copy in TCRdb shows in-frame clones only, minus some. The repertoire holds roughly 400,000 clones, with roughly 86% as singletons. Sample: PBMCs or T cells enriched from blood (not recorded which). The receptors shown here come from a woman aged 25 to 45 who had recovered from COVID-19.

This chain connects TRBV4-2 to TRBJ1-4; D unclear. Germline V gene data show CDR1 as LGHNA and CDR2 as YNFKEQ. The CDR3 extends over 13 amino acids. Trimming took 2 bases from V and 6 from J, leaving 7 bases between them. Here the CDR3 reads CASSQRSDEKLFF. As DNA, the CDR3 is TGTGCCAGCAGCCAACGTTCCGATGAAAAACTGTTTTTT.

V gene TRBV11-1 combines with J gene TRBJ2-3, with D uncertain. V was cut by 4 bases and J by 0 bases, with 14 bases left in between. The CDR3 is made up of 16 amino acids. The V gene's germline CDR1 is SGHAT and CDR2 FQDESV (reference sequence). The CDR3 sequence is CASSSLWASSTDTQYF. CDR3 coding DNA: TGTGCCAGCAGCTCCTTGTGGGCAAGTAGCACAGATACGCAGTATTTT.

The chain has TRBV7-2 and TRBJ2-3; 11 nucleotides align to TRBD2. The CDR3 sequence is 15 residues long. Germline-derived CDR1 and CDR2 are SGHTA and FQGNSA. V lost 8 bases and J lost 2; bases outside the gene matches: 6. The CDR3 DNA is TGTGCCAGCTCAATAGCGGGGGGGTACACAGATACGCAGTATTTT. This codes for CASSIAGGYTDTQYF.

The V gene is TRBV18, the J gene TRBJ2-7, with 10 positions matching TRBD1. The CDR3 runs 15 residues. The V segment lost 4 bases and the J segment 7 bases; nucleotides outside the gene matches: 10. Germline assignment: CDR1 KGHSH and CDR2 LQKENI. The DNA for the CDR3 is TGTGCCAGCTCACGCGGGGACAGGGGTTTGGGTGAGCAGTACTTC. This codes for CASSRGDRGLGEQYF.

The V gene is TRBV5-1, the J gene TRBJ2-3; the match to TRBD1 covers 8 bases. Trimming cost V 7 bases and J 4 bases; bases outside gene matches: 8. Germline V gene lookup returns CDR1 SGHRS and CDR2 YFSETQ. This CDR3 has 14 amino acids. For the CDR3, the DNA is TGCGCCAGCGTATCAAGGACAGGGTCAGATACGCAGTATTTT. Amino acids: CASVSRTGSDTQYF. The variable domain in full, with the rest retrieved from reference TRBV5-1 and TRBJ2-3, is KAGVTQTPRYLIKTRGQQVTLSCSPISGHRSVSWYQQTPGQGLQFLFEYFSETQRNKGNFPGRFSGRQFSNSRSEMNVSTLELGDSALYLCASVSRTGSDTQYFGPGTRLTVL.

V usage is TRBV2 and J usage is TRBJ2-5, with 11 bases aligning to TRBD1. With 6 bases clipped from V and 7 bases from J, the junction kept 13 bases outside the gene matches. The CDR3 sequence is 16 residues long. The germline gives CDR1 SNHLY, CDR2 FYNNEI. CDR3: CASRGFGTGGSGTQYF. CDR3 bases: TGTGCCAGCAGGGGATTCGGGACAGGGGGATCTGGGACCCAGTACTTC.

The gene calls are TRBV11-1 and TRBJ1-2, with 9 positions matching TRBD1. The V and J ends lost 5 bases and 4 bases, in that order; junction bases with no gene match: 5. Germline assignment: CDR1 SGHAT and CDR2 FQDESV (reference sequence). The CDR3 sequence is 14 residues long. The CDR3 coding sequence is TGTGCCAGCAGCCACGGGACAGGGACCTATGGCTACACCTTC. It is translated as CASSHGTGTYGYTF. Combining the CDR3 with reference TRBV11-1 and TRBJ1-2 gives the whole variable domain EAEVAQSPRYKITEKSQAVAFWCDPISGHATLYWYRQILGQGPELLVQFQDESVVDDSQLPKDRFSAERLKGVDSTLKIQPAELGDSAMYLCASSHGTGTYGYTFGSGTRLTVV.

This clone was seen only a few times. The J gene is TRBJ1-2, the V gene TRBV6-2 or TRBV6-3, with 9 bases that match TRBD1. V shed 5 bases, J shed 0 bases, and the junction held 1 base outside the gene matches. This CDR3 contains 14 residues. Germline CDR1 is MNHEY and CDR2 is SVGEGT. The CDR3 here is CASSGTGTNYGYTF. In DNA form, the CDR3 reads TGTGCCAGCAGTGGGACAGGGACTAACTATGGCTACACCTTC.